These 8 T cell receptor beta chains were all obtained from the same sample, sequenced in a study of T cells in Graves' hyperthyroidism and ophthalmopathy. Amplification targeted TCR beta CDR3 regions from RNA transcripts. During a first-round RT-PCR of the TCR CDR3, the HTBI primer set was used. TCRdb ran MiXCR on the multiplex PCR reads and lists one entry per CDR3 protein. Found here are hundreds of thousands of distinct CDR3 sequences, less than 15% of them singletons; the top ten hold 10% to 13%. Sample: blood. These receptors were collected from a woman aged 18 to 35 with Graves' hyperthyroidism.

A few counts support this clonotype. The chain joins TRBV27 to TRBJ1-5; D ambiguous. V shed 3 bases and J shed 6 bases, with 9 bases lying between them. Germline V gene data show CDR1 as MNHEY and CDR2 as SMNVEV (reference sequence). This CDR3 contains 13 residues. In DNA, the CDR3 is TGTGCCAGCAGTTTTGCGGGAAGTCAGCCCCAGCATTTT. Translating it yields CASSFAGSQPQHF.

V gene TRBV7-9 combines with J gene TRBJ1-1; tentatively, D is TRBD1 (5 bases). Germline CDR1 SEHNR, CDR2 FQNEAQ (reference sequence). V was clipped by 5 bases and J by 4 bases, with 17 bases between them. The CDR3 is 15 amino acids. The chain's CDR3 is CASSPIGRGGTEAFF. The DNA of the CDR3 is TGTGCCAGCAGCCCAATAGGGCGCGGGGGCACTGAAGCTTTCTTT.

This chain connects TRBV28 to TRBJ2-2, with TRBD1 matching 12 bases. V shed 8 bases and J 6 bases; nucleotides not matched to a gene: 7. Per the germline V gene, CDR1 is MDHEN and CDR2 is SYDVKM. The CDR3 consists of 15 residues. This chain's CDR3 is CASYRDRGLSGELFF. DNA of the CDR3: TGTGCCAGCTACCGGGACAGGGGGCTTTCCGGGGAGCTGTTTTTT.

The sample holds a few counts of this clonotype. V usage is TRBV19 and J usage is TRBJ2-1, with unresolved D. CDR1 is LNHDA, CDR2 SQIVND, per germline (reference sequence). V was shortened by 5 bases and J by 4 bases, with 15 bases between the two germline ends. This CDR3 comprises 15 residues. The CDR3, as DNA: TGTGCCAGTAGTCGCGGTCCTATTAGTTACAATGAGCAGTTCTTC. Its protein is CASSRGPISYNEQFF. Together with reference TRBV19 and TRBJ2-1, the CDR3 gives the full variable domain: DGGITQSPKYLFRKEGQNVTLSCEQNLNHDAMYWYRQDPGQGLRLIYYSQIVNDFQKGDIAEGYSVSREKKESFPLTVTSAQKNPTAFYLCASSRGPISYNEQFFGPGTRLTVL.

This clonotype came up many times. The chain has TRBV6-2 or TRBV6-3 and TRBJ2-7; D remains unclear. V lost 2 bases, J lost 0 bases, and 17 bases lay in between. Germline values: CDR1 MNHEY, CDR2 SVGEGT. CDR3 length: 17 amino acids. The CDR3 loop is CASSYGAGRALSYEQYF. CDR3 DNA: TGTGCCAGCAGTTACGGAGCCGGAAGGGCACTCTCCTACGAGCAGTACTTC.

CDR3 DNA: TGTGCCAGCAGACCGGGACAGGGGTACAATCAGCCCCAGCATTTT. Its translation is CASRPGQGYNQPQHF. V is TRBV6-1 and J is TRBJ1-5; TRBD1 aligns across 10 bases. The CDR3 runs 15 residues. After removal of 6 bases from V and 3 bases from J, the junction contained 5 bases not matched to a gene. CDR1 is MNHNS, CDR2 SASEGT, per germline.

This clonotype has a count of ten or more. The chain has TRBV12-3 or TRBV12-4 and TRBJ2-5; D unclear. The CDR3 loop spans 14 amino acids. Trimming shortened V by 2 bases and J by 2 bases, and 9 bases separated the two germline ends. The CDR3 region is CASSLNTLQETQYF. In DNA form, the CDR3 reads TGTGCCAGCAGTTTAAATACACTTCAAGAGACCCAGTACTTC.

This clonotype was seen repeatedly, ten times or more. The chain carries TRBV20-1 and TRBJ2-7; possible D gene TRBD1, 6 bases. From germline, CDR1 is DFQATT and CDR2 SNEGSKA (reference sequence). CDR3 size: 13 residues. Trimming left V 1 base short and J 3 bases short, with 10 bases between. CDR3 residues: CSARVSRGYEQYF. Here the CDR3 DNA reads TGCAGTGCTAGAGTAAGCAGGGGCTACGAGCAGTACTTC.